The clone carrying this TCR beta chain was seen only a few times. The antigen is unknown. The data stem from a study of blood T cells in healthy people across ages. Broader study findings: Donors of long life had a larger count of naive CD4+ cells and greater diversity than aged donors. Nothing was known about donor CMV status, and this possibly confounded expanded clonotype changes. PBMCs went unsorted, and a conclusive naive versus antigen-experienced comparison was therefore prevented.

Combining a sample-barcoded 5' primer with a J-beta primer mix, a second PCR ran for roughly 6 to 11 cycles. TCRdb used MiXCR to reprocess the 5' RACE reads, holding one entry per CDR3 protein. Of 780,000 or so distinct CDR3 sequences in the sample, roughly three fifths were seen once. Germline CDR1 is SGDLS and CDR2 is YYNGEE. This CDR3 comprises 15 residues. The V end was cut by 3 bases, the J end by 7 bases, with 17 bases between. They isolated at least 6 million PBMCs from each sample. Sequenced input: blood. This TCR was recovered from a middle-aged man in good health. This chain links TRBV9 with TRBJ2-1; D perhaps matches TRBD2 (6 bases). The DNA of the CDR3 is TGTGCCAGCAGCGCGCTAGCGCCGAGGTCGAATGAGCAGTTCTTC. It specifies CASSALAPRSNEQFF.